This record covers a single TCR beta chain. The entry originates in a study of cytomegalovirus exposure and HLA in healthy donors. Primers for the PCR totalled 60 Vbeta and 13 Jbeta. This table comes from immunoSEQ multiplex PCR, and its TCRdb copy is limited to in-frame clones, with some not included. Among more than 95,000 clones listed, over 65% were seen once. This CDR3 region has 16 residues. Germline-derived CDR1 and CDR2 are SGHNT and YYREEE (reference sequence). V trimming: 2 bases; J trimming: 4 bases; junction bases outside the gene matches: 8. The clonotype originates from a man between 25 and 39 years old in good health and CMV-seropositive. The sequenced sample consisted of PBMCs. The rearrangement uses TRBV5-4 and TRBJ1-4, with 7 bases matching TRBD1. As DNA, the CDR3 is TGTGCCAGCAGCTTCGGAGGACAGGCTGTTAATGAAAAACTGTTTTTT. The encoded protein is CASSFGGQAVNEKLFF.